This entry lists 8 T cell receptor beta chains sequenced from one sample in a study of CD8 T cells in ankylosing spondylitis. Each CDR3 protein gets one entry after TCRdb re-called the 5' RACE reads with MiXCR. The table records tens of thousands of distinct CDR3 sequences, about 5.4% of them present only once. The sequencing sample was made of blood, either unsorted or a sorted T cell fraction (not recorded which). Every receptor here comes from a male donor with ankylosing spondylitis or in good health (not recorded which).

This clonotype was seen at least ten times. V and J are TRBV11-2 and TRBJ2-2; D uncertain. Per germline, CDR1 SGHAT and CDR2 FQNNGV. The CDR3 spans 14 residues. The ends were cut back, 6 bases at V and 1 base at J, with 9 bases in the middle. Here the CDR3 DNA reads TGTGCCAGCAGTTTTACGCAGAACACCGGGGAGCTGTTTTTT. It codes for CASSFTQNTGELFF.

In its sample, this clonotype was seen many times. The CDR3 here is CASSLVSQYF. In nucleotides, the CDR3 is TGTGCCAGCAGCTTAGTCTCGCAGTATTTT. The chain has TRBV11-2 and TRBJ2-3, with no clear D. This CDR3 contains 10 residues. Trimming pared 1 base from V and 10 bases from J, leaving 3 bases between. Per germline, CDR1 SGHAT and CDR2 FQNNGV.

This clonotype was picked up many times. This chain connects TRBV11-2 to TRBJ1-2; 11 nucleotides match TRBD1. The CDR3 length is 17 residues. Germline CDR1 reads SGHAT; CDR2 reads FQNNGV. Trimming removed 0 bases from V and 4 bases from J; junction bases left unmatched: 7. CDR3 coding DNA: TGTGCCAGCAGCTTAGACGTGGACAGGGGGCGCATCTATGGCTACACCTTC. It codes for CASSLDVDRGRIYGYTF.

In its sample, this clonotype was seen many times. The chain joins TRBV11-2 to TRBJ2-5, with D uncertain. In germline, CDR1 is SGHAT, CDR2 FQNNGV. Trimming cost V 1 base and J 5 bases, with 8 bases left between them. This CDR3 region has 13 residues. In DNA, the CDR3 is TGTGCCAGCAGCTTAGCTCCGGTGGAGACCCAGTACTTC. The encoded protein is CASSLAPVETQYF.

In its sample, this clonotype was seen many times. The chain joins TRBV12-3 or TRBV12-4 to TRBJ1-2, with D possibly being TRBD1 (6 bases). The V end was cut by 5 bases, the J end by 4 bases, with 23 bases between. This CDR3 comprises 17 residues. The CDR3 spells CASSLLLGQGKGYGYTF. CDR3 sequence (DNA): TGTGCCAGCAGTCTTCTCTTGGGGCAGGGGAAGGGCTATGGCTACACCTTC.

This clonotype has at least ten counts. The chain is built from TRBV6-5 and TRBJ2-5; TRBD2 might be the D (6 bases). The CDR3 length is 15 residues. Looked up from germline, CDR1 is MNHEY and CDR2 is SVGAGI. V was cut by 1 base and J by 3 bases, with 12 bases left in between. CDR3 bases: TGTGCCAGCAGTTACTACGGTGCGGGGAAAGAGACCCAGTACTTC. As protein: CASSYYGAGKETQYF.

This clonotype was seen many times. This sequence joins TRBV9 and TRBJ2-1; D may be TRBD1 or TRBD2 (7 bases each). The length of the CDR3 is 15 residues. Looked up from germline, CDR1 is SGDLS and CDR2 is YYNGEE. Trimming removed 0 bases at V and 9 bases at J, with 16 bases between. The CDR3 coding sequence is TGTGCCAGCAGCGTAGTGGGAGGGGGCGGGGGTGAGCAGTTCTTC. Translating it yields CASSVVGGGGGEQFF. Variable domain in full (rest from reference TRBV9 and TRBJ2-1): DSGVTQTPKHLITATGQRVTLRCSPRSGDLSVYWYQQSLDQGLQFLIQYYNGEERAKGNILERFSAQQFPDLHSELNLSSLELGDSALYFCASSVVGGGGGEQFFGPGTRLTVL.

This clonotype was counted ten times or more. The rearrangement uses TRBV5-6 and TRBJ2-4; D unclear. The CDR3 runs 13 residues. Germline loops: CDR1 SGHDT, CDR2 YYEEEE. The V end was cut by 4 bases, the J end by 8 bases, with 13 bases between. The CDR3 coding sequence is TGTGCCAGCAGCAGTGGAATGGTAGACATTCAGTACTTC. Its protein is CASSSGMVDIQYF.